A selection of T cell receptor beta chains follows, all from one sample in a study of blood T cell repertoires in COVID-19. Sequencing used immunoSEQ multiplex PCR; TCRdb keeps in-frame clones, though not all of them. The sample has 150,000 or so clones, 80% to 90% seen once. Sequenced material: PBMCs or T cells enriched from blood (not recorded which). The source of these receptors is a woman aged 45-65 years who had recovered from COVID-19. Both conserved end residues are part of each CDR3. A D gene is named only where the DNA matches it firmly. Size is stated for part of the rows, as once, few or many counts, or as a class when the clone is expanded.

d_call j_call v_call clone_size cdr3_nt cdr3_aa
NA TRBJ2-3 TRBV5-8 NA TGTGCCAGCAGCTTGGGGACAGTCACAGATACGCAGTATTTT CASSLGTVTDTQYF
TRBD1 TRBJ1-1 TRBV4-3 once TGCGCCAGCAGCCAATCCGGGACAGGGCGGACTGAAGCTTTCTTT CASSQSGTGRTEAFF
TRBD2 TRBJ2-3 TRBV6-4 NA TGTGCCAGCAGTGACCGGGGGGGGTACACAGATACGCAGTATTTT CASSDRGGYTDTQYF
NA TRBJ2-2 TRBV10-3 NA TGTGCCATCGGGGCAGGACAGAACACCGGGGAGCTGTTTTTT CAIGAGQNTGELFF
TRBD2 TRBJ2-3 TRBV11-2 NA TGTGCCAGCAGAGGACTAGCGGGGATAGATACGCAGTATTTT CASRGLAGIDTQYF
TRBD2 TRBJ2-2 TRBV3-1/TRBV3-2 few TGTGCCAGCAGCCCTCTAAGAAAGGGACCCAGGGGAACTAGCGGGAACACCGGGGAGCTGTTTTTT CASSPLRKGPRGTSGNTGELFF
NA TRBJ1-2 TRBV24-1 NA TGTGCCACCAGTGTGTCGGGGGGGCGCGGGGTCTTGGATGGCTACACCTTC CATSVSGGRGVLDGYTF
TRBD2 TRBJ2-1 TRBV5-6 NA TGTGCCAGCAGCCTGACTAGCGGGACGATACGTGAGCAGTTCTTC CASSLTSGTIREQFF
NA TRBJ1-1 TRBV5-1 NA TGCGCCAGCAGCTTCCTTACAGGAGCGAACACTGAAGCTTTCTTT CASSFLTGANTEAFF
TRBD1 TRBJ1-6 TRBV6-5 NA TGTGCCAGCAGTTACAGGAGGACAGGGAATTCACCCCTCCACTTT CASSYRRTGNSPLHF
NA TRBJ1-4 TRBV12-3/TRBV12-4 NA TGTGCCAGCAGTTTATTCGATGAAAAACTGTTTTTT CASSLFDEKLFF
TRBD1 TRBJ2-4 TRBV15 NA TGTGCCACCAGCAGACCAGGGACAGCCCAAAGTGCCAAAAACATTCAGTACTTC CATSRPGTAQSAKNIQYF
NA TRBJ2-5 TRBV7-3 NA TGTGCCAGCAGCTTAACTGCAGGGGTGTATGAGGAGACCCAGTACTTC CASSLTAGVYEETQYF
TRBD1 TRBJ1-5 TRBV7-2 few TGTGCCAGCAGCCCCCAGGGGGGCCAGCCCCAGCATTTT CASSPQGGQPQHF
NA TRBJ2-2 TRBV4-1 few TGCGCCAGCAGCCGCGGACTATTGGGGAACACCGGGGAGCTGTTTTTT CASSRGLLGNTGELFF
TRBD1 TRBJ1-5 TRBV19 NA TGTGCCAGTATGGGACAGGGCAATCAGCCCCAGCATTTT CASMGQGNQPQHF
NA TRBJ1-1 TRBV6-2/TRBV6-3 NA TGTGCCAGCAGTTACCCCATCGCGGGGAGGAGAGACACTGAAGCTTTCTTT CASSYPIAGRRDTEAFF
NA TRBJ2-7 TRBV11-1 NA TGTGCCAGCAGCTTGGCCTATGGGCGGGGTTCCTACGAGCAGTACTTC CASSLAYGRGSYEQYF
TRBD1 TRBJ2-5 TRBV29-1 NA TGCAGCGTGATCGGACAGGGGATACAAGAGACCCAGTACTTC CSVIGQGIQETQYF
TRBD2 TRBJ2-3 TRBV19 NA TGTGCCAGTAGTATAGAGGGAGGCGGGGGGCACACAGATACGCAGTATTTT CASSIEGGGGHTDTQYF
NA TRBJ1-1 TRBV18 NA TGTGCCAGCTCACTAGGGGTATCGAACACTGAAGCTTTCTTT CASSLGVSNTEAFF
NA TRBJ1-2 TRBV15 NA TGTGCCACCAGAGGCAGGGCTGAGGGCTACACCTTC CATRGRAEGYTF
TRBD1 TRBJ1-6 TRBV6-5 NA TGTGCCAGCAGATTGGACAGGGTTGCATCACCCCTCCACTTT CASRLDRVASPLHF
TRBD1 TRBJ1-1 TRBV7-9 NA TGTGCCAGCAGCTTTACAGGGGGCCTCACTGAAGCTTTCTTT CASSFTGGLTEAFF
TRBD1 TRBJ1-5 TRBV27 NA TGTGCCAGCAGTTTAGAGGGACAGGGAAACCAGCCCCAGCATTTT CASSLEGQGNQPQHF
NA TRBJ2-2 TRBV28 once TGTGCCAGCAGCAACACAGGGACCAACACCGGGGAGCTGTTTTTT CASSNTGTNTGELFF
NA TRBJ2-3 TRBV3-1/TRBV3-2 NA TGTGCCAGCAGCGCTCGGGATACGCAGTATTTT CASSARDTQYF
TRBD1 TRBJ2-2 TRBV5-1 NA TGCGCCAGCAGCGGGACAGAATACACCGGGGAGCTGTTTTTT CASSGTEYTGELFF
TRBD1 TRBJ1-2 TRBV5-1 few TGCGCCAGCAGCACCGGACAGGACTTCAACTGGGGCTACACCTTC CASSTGQDFNWGYTF
TRBD1 TRBJ2-7 TRBV5-4 NA TGTGCCAGCAGCCCCGGGACAGGGCTTTACGAGCAGTACTTC CASSPGTGLYEQYF
TRBD1 TRBJ1-2 TRBV10-3 NA TGTGCCATCAGTGTCAAGGGGGCGCAGGACTATGGCTACACCTTC CAISVKGAQDYGYTF
NA TRBJ1-5 TRBV28 NA TGTGCCAGCAGTACCGCGGCAGTCCCGACCGATCAGCCCCAGCATTTT CASSTAAVPTDQPQHF
TRBD1 TRBJ1-2 TRBV2 NA TGTGCCAGCAATCGACTAACCCCCCAACAGGGGGCTAATGGCTACACCTTC CASNRLTPQQGANGYTF
TRBD1 TRBJ1-1 TRBV6-6 NA TGTGCCAGCAGCAGGGGGCGCGCCACTGAAGCTTTCTTT CASSRGRATEAFF
NA TRBJ2-5 TRBV2 NA TGTGCCAGCAGTGAAGCGCAGAGTCGGGGGGCACAAGAGACCCAGTACTTC CASSEAQSRGAQETQYF
NA TRBJ2-1 TRBV4-1 NA TGCGCCAGCAGCCAAGGGGTACTAAGCTCCTACAATGAGCAGTTCTTC CASSQGVLSSYNEQFF
TRBD2 TRBJ2-3 TRBV4-3 NA TGCGCCAGCAGCCAAGACTTTATAGGGACTAGCGGGAGTACCGATACGCAGTATTTT CASSQDFIGTSGSTDTQYF
TRBD2 TRBJ2-1 TRBV7-2 NA TGTGCCAGCAGCCACGATAGCGGGGGGGGTTACAATGAGCAGTTCTTC CASSHDSGGGYNEQFF
NA TRBJ1-1 TRBV27 NA TGTGCCAGCAGTTTCGGGAGAGACACTGAAGCTTTCTTT CASSFGRDTEAFF
NA TRBJ2-2 TRBV5-1 NA TGCGCCAGCAGCTTGGACAGGGCAAAGGGCACCGGGGAGCTGTTTTTT CASSLDRAKGTGELFF
NA TRBJ2-1 TRBV25-1 NA TGTGCCAGCAGTGAATGGGGAGGGGGTAATGAGCAGTTCTTC CASSEWGGGNEQFF
NA TRBJ1-4 TRBV9 NA TGTGCCAGCACCGTTAAAAATTTGGGGAGGTTACTGTTTTTT CASTVKNLGRLLFF
NA TRBJ2-1 TRBV9 NA TGTGCCAGCAGCGTAGGGGCAGGGCTCTCCTACAATGAGCAGTTCTTC CASSVGAGLSYNEQFF
NA TRBJ2-1 TRBV21-1 NA TGTGCCAGCAGCAAAGAGGGACAGGGGGCAAGCAATGAGCAGTTCTTC CASSKEGQGASNEQFF
TRBD2 TRBJ2-2 TRBV7-3 NA TGTGCCAGCAGCTTAAGGGGGGGACTTACCACCGGGGAGCTGTTTTTT CASSLRGGLTTGELFF
NA TRBJ1-2 TRBV23-1 once TGCGCCAGCAGTGCCGACGTGCTTGGGGGCCCCCTTGACTATGGCTACACCTTC CASSADVLGGPLDYGYTF
TRBD2 TRBJ2-5 TRBV9 NA TGTGCCAGCAGCTTTAGCGGGGGTCAAGAGACCCAGTACTTC CASSFSGGQETQYF
TRBD1 TRBJ1-2 TRBV28 NA TGTGCCAGCAGTGTCCGGGACAGGGGCTATGGCTACACCTTC CASSVRDRGYGYTF
TRBD2 TRBJ2-5 TRBV2 NA TGTGCCAGCAGTGCTCCGACTAGCGGGGGCCAAGAGACCCAGTACTTC CASSAPTSGGQETQYF
NA TRBJ2-7 TRBV6-5 NA TGTGCCAGCAGTTATTTCCAGGCAGAGCAGTACTTC CASSYFQAEQYF
TRBD1 TRBJ1-3 TRBV7-6 NA TGTGCCAGCAGCTTAGGCCCGGGACAGCTTTCTGGAAACACCATATATTTT CASSLGPGQLSGNTIYF
NA TRBJ1-6 TRBV7-2 NA TGTGCCAGCAGCTTAAATTCCCGTTCACCCCTCCACTTT CASSLNSRSPLHF
NA TRBJ2-3 TRBV12-3/TRBV12-4 NA TGTGCCAGCAGTTTTGGGGCAAGGCAGTATTTT CASSFGARQYF